A single sample is the source of the 3 T cell receptor beta chains below, sequenced in a study of persistence of HIV-infected CD4 T cells. The immunoSEQ assay was version 4, run in survey mode. Sequencing used immunoSEQ multiplex PCR; TCRdb keeps in-frame clones, though not all of them. In the table there are some 41,000 clones, 80% of which are singletons. The stimulus was lysate of CMV-infected fibroblasts, around 10 ug/mL. Sorted nonresponding memory CD4+ T cells were CD40L-negative, CD69-negative, CD45RO-high. Antigens of these TCRs are unknown. This material consisted of CD4+ T cells sorted from PBMCs after approximately 18-hour stimulation, taken from a patient who received antiretroviral therapy. The source of these receptors is an adult man with HIV who was CMV-seropositive.

Only a few counts were recorded for this clone. The chain is built from TRBV20-1 and TRBJ1-1; D uncertain. Germline V lookup: CDR1 DFQATT, CDR2 SNEGSKA (reference sequence). This CDR3 region has 11 residues. The V gene lost 5 bases and the J gene lost 7 bases, with 11 bases spanning the gap. CDR3 loop: CSARKEGEAFF. CDR3 nucleotides: TGCAGTGCTCGGAAGGAGGGTGAAGCTTTCTTT.

In its sample, this clone was seen once. The J gene is TRBJ2-1, the V gene TRBV6-5; D is uncertain. The length of the CDR3 is 15 residues. Deletions cut 6 bases from V and 0 bases from J, with 12 bases between. CDR1 is MNHEY and CDR2 is SVGAGI in the germline V gene. CDR3 in DNA: TGTGCCAGCAGCCCCGACCGTAGCTCCTACAATGAGCAGTTCTTC. This codes for CASSPDRSSYNEQFF.

The rearrangement joins TRBV7-8 to TRBJ1-1, with D perhaps TRBD1 (5 bases). Germline V gives CDR1 SGHVS, CDR2 FQNEAQ. The CDR3 is made up of 15 amino acids. Trimming took 2 bases from V and 5 from J, leaving 15 bases between them. CDR3 sequence reads: CASSLIPAGRTEAFF. The CDR3 DNA sequence: TGTGCCAGCAGCTTAATCCCCGCAGGGCGGACTGAAGCTTTCTTT.